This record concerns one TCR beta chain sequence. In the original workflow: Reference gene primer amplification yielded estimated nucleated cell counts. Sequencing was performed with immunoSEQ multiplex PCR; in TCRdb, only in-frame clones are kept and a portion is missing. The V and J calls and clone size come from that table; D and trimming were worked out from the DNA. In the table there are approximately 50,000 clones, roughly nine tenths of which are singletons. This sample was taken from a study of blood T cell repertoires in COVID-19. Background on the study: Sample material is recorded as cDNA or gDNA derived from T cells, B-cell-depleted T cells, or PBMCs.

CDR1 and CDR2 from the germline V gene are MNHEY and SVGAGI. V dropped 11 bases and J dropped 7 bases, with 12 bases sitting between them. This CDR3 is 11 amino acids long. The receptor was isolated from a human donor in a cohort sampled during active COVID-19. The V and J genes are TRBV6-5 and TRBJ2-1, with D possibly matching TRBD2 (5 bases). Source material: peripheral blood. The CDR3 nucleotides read TGTGCCTGTACCCCGGGGAATGAGCAGTTCTTC. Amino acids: CACTPGNEQFF.